This T cell receptor (beta chain) was profiled in a study of cytomegalovirus exposure and HLA in healthy donors. A single count supports this clone. One end of the junction varies from germline; a read error may be responsible. CDR1 and CDR2 from the germline V gene are SGHRS and YFSETQ. This CDR3 has 13 amino acids. Vbeta (60) and Jbeta (13) primers were used in the PCR. Sequenced by immunoSEQ multiplex PCR; TCRdb stores in-frame clones only, minus some. The table includes roughly 120,000 clones, 81% detected once. The source is a woman aged 30 to 39 in good health and CMV-seronegative. Sequencing used PBMCs. The chain has TRBV5-1 and TRBJ2-7; 10 bases fit TRBD1. In nucleotides, the CDR3 is TGCGCCAGCAACCCCCTGGGACAGGGGCCAAGAGATTTC. This encodes CASNPLGQGPRDF.